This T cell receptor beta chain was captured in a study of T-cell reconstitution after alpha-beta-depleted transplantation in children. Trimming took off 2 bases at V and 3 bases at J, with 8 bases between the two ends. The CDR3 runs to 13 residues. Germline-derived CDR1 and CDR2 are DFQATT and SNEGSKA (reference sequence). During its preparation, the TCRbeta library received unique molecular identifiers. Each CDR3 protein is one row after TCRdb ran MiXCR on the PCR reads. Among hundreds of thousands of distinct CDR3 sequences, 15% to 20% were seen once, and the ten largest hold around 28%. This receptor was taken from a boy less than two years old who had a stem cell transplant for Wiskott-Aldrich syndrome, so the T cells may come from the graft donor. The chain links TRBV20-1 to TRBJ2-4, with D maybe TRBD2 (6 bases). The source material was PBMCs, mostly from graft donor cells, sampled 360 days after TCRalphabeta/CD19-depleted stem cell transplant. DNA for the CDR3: TGCAGTGCTAGACCGGGGGTCAAAAACATTCAGTACTTC. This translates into CSARPGVKNIQYF.